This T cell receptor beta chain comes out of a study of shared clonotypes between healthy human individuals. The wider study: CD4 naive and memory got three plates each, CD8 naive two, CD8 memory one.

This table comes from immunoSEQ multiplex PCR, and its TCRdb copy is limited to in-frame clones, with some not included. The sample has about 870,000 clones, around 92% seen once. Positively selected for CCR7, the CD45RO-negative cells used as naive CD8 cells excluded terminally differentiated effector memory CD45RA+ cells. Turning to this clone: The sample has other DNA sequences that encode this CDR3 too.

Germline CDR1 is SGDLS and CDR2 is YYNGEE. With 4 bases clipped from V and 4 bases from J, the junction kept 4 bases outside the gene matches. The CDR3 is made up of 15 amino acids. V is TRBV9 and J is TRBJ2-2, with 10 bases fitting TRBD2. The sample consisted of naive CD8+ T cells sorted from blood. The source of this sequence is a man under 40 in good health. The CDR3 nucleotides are TGTGCCAGCAGCTCTAGCGGGAGAGGCACCGGGGAGCTGTTTTTT. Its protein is CASSSSGRGTGELFF.